The T cell receptor (beta chain) under discussion was sequenced for a study of blood T cell repertoires in COVID-19. Study background: The United States, Italy and Spain were the sources of the acute and convalescent COVID-19 samples. Sources were T cells, B-cell-depleted T cells, or PBMCs; the material itself was cDNA or gDNA.

CDR1 MDHEN and CDR2 SYDVKM come from the germline V gene. The CDR3 consists of 18 residues. The V end lost 2 bases, the J end lost 3 bases, and 22 bases lay between the germline ends. This clone was seen a single time. Per the original data handling: The assay estimated nucleated cells by amplifying reference gene primers. Here immunoSEQ multiplex PCR was the method, and the copy in TCRdb shows in-frame clones only, minus some. D and trimming come from the DNA, and the V and J calls and clone size come from that table. The sample lists approximately 50,000 clones; about 92% were seen once. The J gene is TRBJ1-1, the V gene TRBV28; D is perhaps TRBD1 (6 bases). This sequence originates from a human donor in a cohort sampled during active COVID-19. The source material was peripheral blood. CDR3 nucleotide sequence: TGTGCCAGCAGTTTAGCCTATTTAGGGGGGGCCCGGGACACTGAAGCTTTCTTT. Protein product: CASSLAYLGGARDTEAFF.